The rows below give T cell receptor beta chains drawn from one sample of a study of blood T cell repertoires in COVID-19. The method was immunoSEQ multiplex PCR; TCRdb's version includes in-frame clones alone and lacks a portion of them. This sample yields more than 200,000 clones, of which around 84% are seen a single time; 4% to 5% belongs to the top ten. Sequenced material: peripheral blood. All receptors derive from a man aged 60-69 years with acute or convalescent COVID-19. The CDR3 runs from the conserved cysteine through the conserved F or W. Each record gives: D gene, clone size, J gene, V gene, CDR3 protein, CDR3 DNA. D genes are given only for firm matches. Not all rows give a size; the values are once, few, many and, for expanded clones, a class.

TRBD2	NA	TRBJ2-3	TRBV24-1	CATSDLAGGRHTQYF	TGTGCCACCAGTGATTTAGCGGGGGGGCGGCATACGCAGTATTTT
NA	once	TRBJ2-7	TRBV6-5	CASDDRGGPYEQYF	TGTGCCAGCGACGATCGGGGTGGGCCCTACGAGCAGTACTTC
TRBD1	NA	TRBJ2-5	TRBV10-3	CAISESQGTAQETQYF	TGTGCCATCAGTGAGTCGCAGGGGACAGCACAAGAGACCCAGTACTTC
NA	NA	TRBJ1-1	TRBV18	CASSLRTDTEAFF	TGTGCCAGCTCCCTCAGGACAGATACTGAAGCTTTCTTT
NA	NA	TRBJ1-1	TRBV19	CASSMSGVVSSTEAFF	TGTGCCAGTAGTATGAGCGGGGTAGTTTCGTCGACTGAAGCTTTCTTT
NA	few	TRBJ1-5	TRBV7-9	CASSLGSGQRQPQHF	TGTGCCAGCAGCTTAGGTTCTGGACAGAGGCAGCCCCAGCATTTT
NA	NA	TRBJ1-2	TRBV5-1	CASLMGYTF	TGCGCCAGCCTTATGGGCTACACCTTC
TRBD1	few	TRBJ1-1	TRBV30	CAWSYRGWSEAFF	TGTGCCTGGAGTTACAGGGGTTGGAGTGAAGCTTTCTTT
NA	NA	TRBJ1-3	TRBV4-1	CASSQVIDRDNTIYF	TGCGCCAGCAGCCAAGTAATAGACAGAGATAACACCATATATTTT
NA	NA	TRBJ1-4	TRBV11-3	CASSMNPGEKLFF	TGTGCCAGCAGCATGAACCCGGGGGAAAAACTGTTTTTT
TRBD1	NA	TRBJ2-7	TRBV24-1	CATSDSLMGQGDTYEQYF	TGTGCCACCAGTGATTCTCTTATGGGACAGGGAGACACCTACGAGCAGTACTTC
NA	NA	TRBJ2-3	TRBV19	CASIGSGTSTDTQYF	TGTGCCAGTATCGGGAGCGGCACTAGCACAGATACGCAGTATTTT
NA	NA	TRBJ1-1	TRBV7-3	CASKTVPNTEAFF	TGTGCCAGCAAGACAGTCCCGAACACTGAAGCTTTCTTT
TRBD1	once	TRBJ1-1	TRBV6-6	CASSKPPGTVNTEAFF	TGTGCCAGCAGCAAGCCACCGGGGACAGTGAACACTGAAGCTTTCTTT
TRBD1	NA	TRBJ2-3	TRBV6-6	CASSSGQGTDTQYF	TGTGCCAGCAGTTCGGGACAGGGAACAGATACGCAGTATTTT
NA	NA	TRBJ1-1	TRBV4-1	CASSQYPRTGEGNTEAFF	TGCGCCAGCAGCCAGTACCCACGTACGGGGGAAGGGAACACTGAAGCTTTCTTT
NA	NA	TRBJ2-7	TRBV6-5	CASSYASSYEQYF	TGTGCCAGCAGTTACGCGAGCTCCTACGAGCAGTACTTC
NA	NA	TRBJ1-6	TRBV6-5	CASSYSIYRENSPLHF	TGTGCCAGCAGTTACTCGATCTACAGGGAGAATTCACCCCTCCACTTT
NA	NA	TRBJ2-1	TRBV3-1/TRBV3-2	CASSPSLYNEQFF	TGTGCCAGCAGCCCGAGTCTTTACAATGAGCAGTTCTTC
TRBD2	NA	TRBJ2-1	TRBV7-2	CASSRQPGLAGGSNEQFF	TGTGCCAGCAGCAGACAACCGGGACTAGCGGGAGGCAGCAATGAGCAGTTCTTC
NA	NA	TRBJ2-1	TRBV4-1	CASSPARNYNEQFF	TGCGCCAGCAGCCCAGCGCGAAACTACAATGAGCAGTTCTTC
NA	NA	TRBJ2-2	TRBV21-1	CASSKGHTSGSVTGELFF	TGTGCCAGCAGCAAAGGTCACACTAGCGGGAGTGTAACCGGGGAGCTGTTTTTT
NA	NA	TRBJ1-4	TRBV18	CASSPAGQTREKLFF	TGTGCCAGCTCACCCGCGGGGCAGACGCGTGAAAAACTGTTTTTT
TRBD2	NA	TRBJ2-2	TRBV2	CASVSGRYTGELFF	TGTGCCAGCGTTAGCGGGAGGTACACCGGGGAGCTGTTTTTT
NA	NA	TRBJ2-5	TRBV7-9	CASSSWTVFQETQYF	TGTGCCAGCAGCTCCTGGACAGTTTTCCAAGAGACCCAGTACTTC
NA	NA	TRBJ2-2	TRBV5-1	CASSLVPGVNTGELFF	TGCGCCAGCAGCTTAGTACCGGGAGTCAACACCGGGGAGCTGTTTTTT
NA	NA	TRBJ1-1	TRBV14	CASSQDLGNTEAFF	TGTGCCAGCAGCCAAGATTTGGGCAACACTGAAGCTTTCTTT
TRBD2	NA	TRBJ2-7	TRBV18	CASSWGGGNLYEQYF	TGTGCCAGCTCTTGGGGCGGGGGAAACCTCTACGAGCAGTACTTC
TRBD2	NA	TRBJ2-3	TRBV18	CASSQGSGRSTDTQYF	TGTGCCAGCTCCCAAGGTAGCGGGAGGAGCACAGATACGCAGTATTTT